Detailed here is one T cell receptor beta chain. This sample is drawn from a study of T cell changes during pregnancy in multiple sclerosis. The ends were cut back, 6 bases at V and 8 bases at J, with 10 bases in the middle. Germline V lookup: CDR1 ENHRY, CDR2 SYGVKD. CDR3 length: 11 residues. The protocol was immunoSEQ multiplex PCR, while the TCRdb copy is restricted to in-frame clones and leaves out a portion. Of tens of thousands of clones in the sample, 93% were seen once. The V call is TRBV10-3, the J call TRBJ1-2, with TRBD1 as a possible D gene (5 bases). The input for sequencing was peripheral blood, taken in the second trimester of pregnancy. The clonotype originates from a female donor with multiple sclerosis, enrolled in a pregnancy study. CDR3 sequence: CAISRRGGYTF. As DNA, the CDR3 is TGTGCCATCAGCCGACGGGGGGGCTACACCTTC.